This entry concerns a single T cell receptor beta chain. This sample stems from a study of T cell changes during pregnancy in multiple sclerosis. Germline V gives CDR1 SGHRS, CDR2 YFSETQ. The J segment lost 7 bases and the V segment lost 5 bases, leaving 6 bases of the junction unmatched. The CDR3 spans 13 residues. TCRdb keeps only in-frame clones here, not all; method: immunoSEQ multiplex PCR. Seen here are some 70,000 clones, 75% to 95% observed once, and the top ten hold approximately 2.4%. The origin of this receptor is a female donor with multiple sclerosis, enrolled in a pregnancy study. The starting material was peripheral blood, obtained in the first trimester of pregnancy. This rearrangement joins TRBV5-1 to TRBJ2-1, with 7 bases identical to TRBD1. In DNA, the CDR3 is TGCGCCAGCAGGACAGGGCCAGCGAATGAGCAGTTCTTC. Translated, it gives CASRTGPANEQFF.